The 18 T cell receptor beta chains reported below all come from one sample, sequenced in a study of shared clonotypes between healthy human individuals. Assay: immunoSEQ multiplex PCR; the TCRdb copy retains only in-frame clones and omits some. The profile shows about 980,000 clones, 76% of them singletons. Sequenced: memory CD4+ T cells sorted from blood. Subset described: CD45RA-negative fraction. All receptors derive from a man aged 18 to 29 in good health.

The chain carries TRBV6-1 and TRBJ2-5; D is perhaps TRBD2 (6 bases). The CDR3 spans 14 residues. Germline V gene lookup returns CDR1 MNHNS and CDR2 SASEGT. V was cut by 6 bases and J by 5 bases, with 16 bases left in between. In DNA form, the CDR3 reads TGTGCCAGCAGCGTCGGGACTGTCCTCGAGACCCAGTACTTC. Translating it yields CASSVGTVLETQYF.

This clone has a handful of counts. This chain links TRBV18 with TRBJ2-2, with TRBD2 identical over 13 bases. Trimming removed 2 bases from V and 6 bases from J; junction bases left unmatched: 3. CDR3 length: 16 residues. Germline V gene sequence: CDR1 KGHSH, CDR2 LQKENI. CDR3 bases: TGTGCCAGCTCACCAGGACTAGCGGGAGTCTCCGGGGAGCTGTTTTTT. This codes for CASSPGLAGVSGELFF.

The J gene is TRBJ2-1, the V gene TRBV19; D ambiguous. The CDR3 sequence is 13 residues long. Germline lookup yields CDR1 LNHDA and CDR2 SQIVND (reference sequence). V was clipped by 1 base and J by 3 bases, with 4 bases between them. This chain's CDR3 is CASSIGDYNEQFF. In nucleotides, the CDR3 is TGTGCCAGTAGTATAGGGGACTACAATGAGCAGTTCTTC.

The chain couples TRBV19 to TRBJ2-1, with a possible D match to TRBD2 (5 bases). Germline V CDR1 and CDR2: LNHDA, SQIVND (reference sequence). Trimming left V 0 bases short and J 4 bases short, with 13 bases between. This CDR3 is built from 16 residues. CDR3 DNA sequence: TGTGCCAGTAGTATAGATATAGGGAGAAGGTACAATGAGCAGTTCTTC. Amino acid sequence: CASSIDIGRRYNEQFF.

This chain joins TRBV7-2 and TRBJ1-1; D may be TRBD1 (5 bases). With 5 bases removed from V and 3 bases from J, the gap between germline ends came to 22 bases. Germline-derived CDR1 and CDR2 are SGHTA and FQGNSA. The CDR3 covers 17 residues. The CDR3 region is CASSPGGVPGPYTEAFF. Written as DNA, the CDR3 is TGTGCCAGCAGCCCCGGGGGGGTACCCGGGCCGTACACTGAAGCTTTCTTT.

This chain uses TRBV5-6 with TRBJ2-3; 8 nucleotides align to TRBD2. The CDR3 is 16 residues long. Germline values: CDR1 SGHDT, CDR2 YYEEEE. The junction had 7 bases not matched to a gene; V was cut back by 1 base and J by 3 bases. The CDR3 DNA reads as TGTGCCAGCAGCTTGTTGTTACTAGCGGAGACAGATACGCAGTATTTT. Translation gives CASSLLLLAETDTQYF.

The rearrangement uses TRBV7-9 and TRBJ2-5; 7 bases are a match to TRBD2. Germline V gene data show CDR1 as SEHNR and CDR2 as FQNEAQ (reference sequence). The CDR3 is made up of 15 amino acids. Trimming at V came to 5 bases and at J to 5 bases, leaving 11 bases not matched to a gene. This CDR3 reads CASSPGMGGGETQYF. The CDR3 nucleotides read TGTGCCAGCAGCCCTGGGATGGGGGGAGGGGAGACCCAGTACTTC.

This clone was recorded many times. The chain couples TRBV2 to TRBJ2-1; TRBD1 matches 10 bases. J gave up 2 bases and V 9 bases, and 4 bases lay outside the gene matches. CDR3 length equals 14 residues. Germline CDR1 is SNHLY and CDR2 is FYNNEI. This CDR3 reads CASVGQGTYNEQFF. In nucleotides, the CDR3 is TGTGCCAGTGTGGGACAGGGGACCTACAATGAGCAGTTCTTC.

This clone occurred a few times. The J gene is TRBJ1-2, the V gene TRBV19; 10 bases are shared with TRBD1. V was clipped by 4 bases and J by 6 bases; unmatched bases: 8. The length of the CDR3 is 15 residues. Per germline, CDR1 LNHDA and CDR2 SQIVND (reference sequence). In DNA, the CDR3 is TGTGCCAGTAGTAGGCGGACAGGGGGGATGGATGGCTACACCTTC. It codes for CASSRRTGGMDGYTF.

Of note for this clone: The sample holds other DNA sequences that translate to the same CDR3. CDR3 sequence: CASSIQQGTYEQYF. Written as DNA, the CDR3 is TGTGCCAGTAGTATCCAACAGGGTACCTACGAGCAGTACTTC. The V and J genes are TRBV19 and TRBJ2-7; perhaps TRBD1 as D (6 bases). CDR1 LNHDA and CDR2 SQIVND come from the germline V gene (reference sequence). The CDR3 length is 14 residues. V was pared by 3 bases and J by 2 bases, with 11 bases between.

In the case of this clone: One base away lies a much larger clone, so this may be a sequencing read error. The identical CDR3 is also encoded by other nucleotide sequences in the sample. The CDR3, as DNA: TGTGCCTGGAGTGCGGGAAACACCATATATTTT. Translation: CAWSAGNTIYF. The rearrangement joins TRBV30 to TRBJ1-3; D unresolved. V lost 1 base and J 4 bases, leaving 2 bases between the germline ends. Per germline, CDR1 GTSNPN and CDR2 SVGIG (reference sequence). CDR3 length: 11 amino acids.

The CDR3 reads CASSPFRDRGTGELFF. Here the CDR3 DNA reads TGTGCCAGCAGCCCGTTCCGGGACAGGGGCACCGGGGAGCTGTTTTTT. This chain links TRBV5-4 with TRBJ2-2, with 10 bases that match TRBD1. J lost 4 bases, V lost 4 bases, and 7 bases had no gene match. Germline loops: CDR1 SGHNT, CDR2 YYREEE (reference sequence). The CDR3 length is 16 residues.

V usage is TRBV4-3 and J usage is TRBJ2-3; D ambiguous. Trimming took 0 bases from V and 6 from J, leaving 7 bases between them. This CDR3 region has 13 residues. Germline V gene sequence: CDR1 LGHNA, CDR2 YSLEER. This CDR3 reads CASSQDRWDTQYF. CDR3 DNA: TGCGCCAGCAGCCAAGATCGGTGGGATACGCAGTATTTT.

The chain links TRBV9 to TRBJ2-2; 9 bases align to TRBD2. Germline-derived CDR1 and CDR2 are SGDLS and YYNGEE. V shed 4 bases and J 7 bases; nucleotides not matched to a gene: 8. The CDR3 totals 15 residues. The CDR3 DNA is TGTGCCAGCAGCATCATAGCGGGAGCCGGCGGGGAGCTGTTTTTT. It specifies CASSIIAGAGGELFF.

The gene calls are TRBV18 and TRBJ2-7; D is possibly TRBD1 (6 bases). CDR1 is KGHSH and CDR2 is LQKENI in the germline V gene. The V and J ends lost 3 bases and 2 bases respectively, with 8 bases between them. This CDR3 has 13 amino acids. Here the CDR3 DNA reads TGTGCCAGCTCACCGGACAGCGCCTACGAGCAGTACTTC. Translating it yields CASSPDSAYEQYF.

The J gene is TRBJ1-1, the V gene TRBV18, with D uncertain. Germline V gene data show CDR1 as KGHSH and CDR2 as LQKENI. The CDR3 is 16 amino acids. Trimming took 0 bases from V and 0 from J, leaving 11 bases between them. Here the CDR3 reads CASSPPLYGVNTEAFF. The CDR3 DNA follows: TGTGCCAGCTCACCACCTTTATACGGGGTGAACACTGAAGCTTTCTTT.

Ten or more counts support this clone. This sequence joins TRBV20-1 and TRBJ1-5; D is unresolved. The CDR3 spans 11 residues. Per germline, CDR1 DFQATT and CDR2 SNEGSKA (reference sequence). V gave up 3 bases and J gave up 5 bases, with 5 bases separating them. The CDR3 coding sequence is TGCAGTGCTAGTGACGATCAGCCCCAGCATTTT. It translates to CSASDDQPQHF.

The chain has TRBV27 and TRBJ2-1, with D maybe TRBD1 (6 bases). This CDR3 spans 18 amino acids. CDR1 and CDR2 (germline): MNHEY, SMNVEV (reference sequence). Trimming pared 4 bases from V and 4 bases from J, leaving 23 bases between. The CDR3 region has the DNA TGTGCCAGCAGTTCCCAATGGACAGTCCTCGGGATTTACAATGAGCAGTTCTTC. Protein: CASSSQWTVLGIYNEQFF.